Included here is one T cell receptor (beta chain) sequence, with context. Its antigen is currently unknown. Donors were patients with active juvenile idiopathic arthritis. This sample was included in a study of circulating and synovial CD4+ cells in juvenile arthritis. The CDR3 has 17 residues. V trimming: 3 bases; J trimming: 5 bases; junction bases outside the gene matches: 8. Per germline, CDR1 SGHTA and CDR2 FQGTGA. Study conclusions and caveats: Circulating pathogenic-like and bulk T cells looked alike by Vbeta family usage. Compared with bulk blood, circulating pathogenic-like lymphocytes shared substantially more CDR3 sequences with synovial T cells. T cell genome counts differed by at least an order of magnitude between CPL and CD4 samples.

Measured with immunoSEQ multiplex PCR; TCRdb has only the in-frame clones, and not every one. The sample includes about 34,000 clones, over 95% of them seen just once. The sequenced material came from CD4+ T cells from blood. This sequence was found in a human donor with juvenile idiopathic arthritis. The chain employs TRBV7-3 and TRBJ2-3, with TRBD2 matching 13 bases. CDR3 sequence: CASSLRGLAGEGDTQYF. The CDR3 DNA is TGTGCCAGCAGCTTGAGAGGACTAGCGGGAGAGGGAGATACGCAGTATTTT.